The 10 T cell receptor beta chains below all came from one sample that was sequenced in a study of cytomegalovirus exposure and HLA in healthy donors (dated by TCRdb to 2016 to 2017). Libraries were made using the immunoSEQ multiplex PCR assay. TCRdb re-hosts the immuneACCESS table, in-frame sequences only. Its copies lack some clones; in the studies checked, an unresolved V gene accounts for under half of them, and the cause for the rest is not known. This sample is represented by 120,000 to 150,000 clones; approximately 84% of them were singletons. The top ten hold 1.4% to 1.5% of the sample. The specimen was PBMCs. The receptors here all came from a woman in her 30s in good health and CMV-seronegative.

The chain uses TRBV5-6 and TRBJ1-3; D possibly corresponds to TRBD1 (5 bases). Germline loops: CDR1 SGHDT, CDR2 YYEEEE. The germline V and J ends were trimmed by 1 base and 5 bases, with 13 bases remaining between them. The CDR3 loop spans 15 amino acids. This CDR3 is CASSLTGTKRNTIYF. The CDR3 coding sequence is TGTGCCAGCAGCTTGACAGGAACAAAACGAAACACCATATATTTT.

The chain uses TRBV29-1 and TRBJ2-5; a possible D gene is TRBD1 (5 bases). The CDR3 runs 11 residues. The V end lost 7 bases, the J end lost 2 bases, and 8 bases lay between the germline ends. Germline V gene sequence: CDR1 SQVTM, CDR2 ANQGSEA. Here the CDR3 DNA reads TGCAGCGGGTGGACACAAGAGACCCAGTACTTC. It is translated as CSGWTQETQYF.

This chain links TRBV4-3 with TRBJ2-1; D may be TRBD1 (5 bases). The CDR3 runs 17 residues. Per the germline V gene, CDR1 is LGHNA and CDR2 is YSLEER. With 1 base removed from V and 5 bases from J, the gap between germline ends came to 18 bases. CDR3 nucleotide sequence: TGCGCCAGCAGCCAAGGATTATTACAGGTTGATAACAATGAGCAGTTCTTC. Its translation: CASSQGLLQVDNNEQFF.

This rearrangement joins TRBV5-4 to TRBJ2-3; 8 nucleotides line up with TRBD1. Germline CDR1 and CDR2: SGHNT and YYREEE (reference sequence). V was clipped by 5 bases and J by 2 bases; unmatched bases: 7. The CDR3 covers 15 residues. The CDR3 region is CASRPRQGTTDTQYF. CDR3 sequence (DNA): TGTGCCAGCAGACCCCGACAGGGGACCACAGATACGCAGTATTTT.

The chain combines TRBV7-2 with TRBJ2-3; TRBD2 agrees at 8 bases. With V trimmed by 2 bases and J by 9 bases, 10 bases remained unmatched. Germline CDR1 is SGHTA and CDR2 is FQGNSA. CDR3 length: 15 residues. The CDR3 DNA follows: TGTGCCAGCAGCTTAACCACGGGGGGACTAGGGACGCAGTATTTT. Amino acid sequence: CASSLTTGGLGTQYF.

The gene calls are TRBV5-1 and TRBJ2-5; D possibly corresponds to TRBD2 (6 bases). Trimming shortened V by 0 bases and J by 5 bases, and 14 bases separated the two germline ends. Germline V gene sequence: CDR1 SGHRS, CDR2 YFSETQ. CDR3 length: 15 amino acids. As DNA, the CDR3 is TGCGCCAGCAGCTTGGTGGCGGGGCCGGGTGAGACCCAGTACTTC. Translating gives CASSLVAGPGETQYF.

The genes are TRBV4-2 and TRBJ2-3, with 9 bases lining up with TRBD2. Germline values: CDR1 LGHNA, CDR2 YNFKEQ. The V and J ends lost 6 bases and 3 bases, in that order; junction bases with no gene match: 1. The CDR3 is 13 amino acids. The CDR3 sequence: CASSAGGTDTQYF. Here the CDR3 DNA reads TGTGCCAGCAGTGCGGGGGGGACAGATACGCAGTATTTT.

The rearrangement links TRBV7-9 to TRBJ2-1, with D uncertain. The CDR3 loop spans 15 amino acids. Germline V lookup: CDR1 SEHNR, CDR2 FQNEAQ (reference sequence). Trimming left V 3 bases short and J 0 bases short, with 9 bases between. The CDR3 DNA is TGTGCCAGCAGCTTCTTTAGTGGCTCCTACAATGAGCAGTTCTTC. It encodes CASSFFSGSYNEQFF.

The rearrangement joins TRBV5-1 to TRBJ1-6; D gene unclear. V was clipped by 6 bases and J by 9 bases, with 13 bases between them. This CDR3 has 13 amino acids. Per the germline V gene, CDR1 is SGHRS and CDR2 is YFSETQ. CDR3 bases: TGCGCCAGCATAGTGAGTATCGGTTCACCCCTCCACTTT. It codes for CASIVSIGSPLHF.

V usage is TRBV4-1 and J usage is TRBJ2-7; D is undetermined. Trimming shortened V by 0 bases and J by 3 bases, and 12 bases separated the two germline ends. Germline V CDR1 and CDR2: MGHRA, YSYEKL. There are 15 residues in the CDR3. In DNA form, the CDR3 reads TGCGCCAGCAGCCAAGAGGGCGTACCCTTCTACGAGCAGTACTTC. Translation: CASSQEGVPFYEQYF.